This entry lists 4 T cell receptor beta chains sequenced from one sample in a study of cytomegalovirus exposure and HLA in healthy donors (dated by TCRdb to the late 2010s). Library preparation employed the immunoSEQ multiplex PCR assay. For the multiplex PCR, a mixture combining 60 forward primers for TCR Vbeta segments and 13 reverse primers for TCR Jbeta segments was used. TCRdb took over this immuneACCESS table, retaining in-frame rearrangements with V and J assigned. Such tables are incomplete; in checked studies, under half of the missing clones stem from an unresolved V gene, and the remainder is unexplained. The sample table contains about 150,000 clones; only one count was recorded for around 81% of them. The ten largest clonotypes hold around 6% of the sample. The sample comprised PBMCs. These receptors all come from a middle-aged woman in good health and CMV-seropositive.

V usage is TRBV27 and J usage is TRBJ2-7; perhaps TRBD2 as D (6 bases). V lost 5 bases and J 0 bases, leaving 23 bases between the germline ends. In germline, CDR1 is MNHEY, CDR2 SMNVEV (reference sequence). The CDR3 extends over 18 amino acids. The CDR3 loop is CASSPEPPLAETSYEQYF. Written as DNA, the CDR3 is TGTGCCAGCAGTCCCGAGCCCCCCTTAGCGGAAACCTCCTACGAGCAGTACTTC.

The chain couples TRBV6-1 to TRBJ1-5; D possibly corresponds to TRBD1 (5 bases). Per germline, CDR1 MNHNS and CDR2 SASEGT. Trimming cost V 7 bases and J 3 bases, with 13 bases left between them. The CDR3 loop spans 14 amino acids. CDR3 loop: CASTFDSFNQPQHF. The CDR3 nucleotides are TGTGCCAGCACCTTTGACAGTTTCAATCAGCCCCAGCATTTT.

Remarks on this clone: Other DNA sequences in the sample encode the same CDR3. The rearrangement joins TRBV5-1 to TRBJ2-1; 9 bases map to TRBD2. Losses at the gene ends were 0 bases for V and 7 bases for J; bases not matched to a gene: 5. The CDR3 covers 15 residues. Germline CDR1 and CDR2: SGHRS and YFSETQ. CDR3 DNA: TGCGCCAGCAGCTTGGTAGCGGGGGAGGGTAATGAGCAGTTCTTC. Its protein is CASSLVAGEGNEQFF.

The rearrangement uses TRBV30 and TRBJ1-5; D is uncertain. Germline CDR1 is GTSNPN and CDR2 is SVGIG (reference sequence). Trimming pared 2 bases from V and 2 bases from J, leaving 13 bases between. The length of the CDR3 is 15 residues. Here the CDR3 reads CAWSPLGGGNQPQHF. The DNA of the CDR3 is TGTGCCTGGAGTCCCCTCGGCGGAGGCAATCAGCCCCAGCATTTT. Complete variable domain (other parts from reference TRBV30 and TRBJ1-5): SQTIHQWPATLVQPVGSPLSLECTVEGTSNPNLYWYRQAAGRGLQLLFYSVGIGQISSEVPQNLSASRPQDRQFILSSKKLLLSDSGFYLCAWSPLGGGNQPQHFGDGTRLSIL.